The rows below give T cell receptor beta chains drawn from one sample of a study of control samples from healthy donors and cancer patients. Assay used: immunoSEQ multiplex PCR; TCRdb lists only in-frame clones, some missing. Of tens of thousands of clones in the sample, around four fifths were seen once. The sample was PBMCs. All receptors come from a woman in her 50s with lung cancer. Each CDR3 is given with its conserved first and last residue. The order of the fields is CDR3 length, J gene, V gene, D gene, CDR3 protein, CDR3 DNA. The D gene is left open where the match is weak.

length: 15
J: TRBJ1-2
V: TRBV4-1
D: TRBD1
CDR3: CASSLRQGEGYGYTF
DNA: TGCGCCAGCAGCCTCAGACAGGGTGAGGGCTATGGCTACACCTTC

length: 18
J: TRBJ2-1
V: TRBV10-2
D: TRBD2
CDR3: CASTEPGLAGAGYNEQFF
DNA: TGCGCCAGCACTGAACCGGGACTAGCGGGGGCCGGCTACAATGAGCAGTTCTTC

length: 13
J: TRBJ2-3
V: TRBV29-1
D: NA
CDR3: CSVEVTRGDTQYF
DNA: TGCAGCGTTGAAGTGACAAGAGGAGATACGCAGTATTTT

length: 15
J: TRBJ1-1
V: TRBV7-3
D: NA
CDR3: CASSPGGGANTEAFF
DNA: TGTGCCAGCAGCCCCGGGGGTGGGGCGAACACTGAAGCTTTCTTT

length: 13
J: TRBJ1-1
V: TRBV19
D: TRBD1
CDR3: CASSIGQGSEAFF
DNA: TGTGCCAGTAGTATTGGACAGGGTTCTGAAGCTTTCTTT

length: 13
J: TRBJ1-1
V: TRBV6-2/TRBV6-3
D: NA
CDR3: CASSYAGQLEAFF
DNA: TGTGCCAGCAGTTACGCCGGACAGTTAGAAGCTTTCTTT

length: 14
J: TRBJ1-1
V: TRBV6-2/TRBV6-3
D: NA
CDR3: CASSYGQRNTEAFF
DNA: TGTGCCAGCAGTTACGGGCAGCGTAACACTGAAGCTTTCTTT

length: 13
J: TRBJ1-6
V: TRBV2
D: NA
CDR3: CASSDETGSPLHF
DNA: TGTGCCAGCAGTGATGAAACGGGTTCACCCCTCCACTTT

length: 18
J: TRBJ2-2
V: TRBV9
D: NA
CDR3: CASSVVSVRTSNTGELFF
DNA: TGTGCCAGCAGCGTAGTCTCGGTCAGGACATCGAACACCGGGGAGCTGTTTTTT

length: 15
J: TRBJ1-2
V: TRBV18
D: NA
CDR3: CASSPPRQFGYGYTF
DNA: TGTGCCAGCTCACCACCGCGACAGTTTGGATATGGCTACACCTTC

length: 13
J: TRBJ2-3
V: TRBV19
D: NA
CDR3: CASSNAGRDTQYF
DNA: TGTGCCAGTAGTAACGCGGGGAGAGATACGCAGTATTTT

length: 16
J: TRBJ1-1
V: TRBV30
D: TRBD1
CDR3: CAWSGRGIMMNTEAFF
DNA: TGTGCCTGGAGTGGCAGGGGGATCATGATGAACACTGAAGCTTTCTTT